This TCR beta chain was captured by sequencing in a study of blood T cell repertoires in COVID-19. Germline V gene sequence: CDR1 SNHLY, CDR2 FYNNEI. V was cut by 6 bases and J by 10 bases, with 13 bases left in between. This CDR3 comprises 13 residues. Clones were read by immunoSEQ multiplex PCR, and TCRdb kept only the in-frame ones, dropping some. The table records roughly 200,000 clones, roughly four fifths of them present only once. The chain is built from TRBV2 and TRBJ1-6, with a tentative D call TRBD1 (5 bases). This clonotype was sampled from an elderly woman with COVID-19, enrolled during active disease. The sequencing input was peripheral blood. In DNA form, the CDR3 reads TGTGCCAGCAGGCAGGGAAGGGAATCACCCCTCCACTTT. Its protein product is CASRQGRESPLHF.